The entry that follows covers one T cell receptor beta chain sequence. The antigen remains unidentified. RNA transcripts provided the source from which TCR beta CDR3 regions were amplified. In the first-round RT-PCR of the TCR CDR3, the HTBI primer set was used. One entry per CDR3 protein results from TCRdb running MiXCR on the multiplex PCR reads. Found here are 660,000 or so distinct CDR3 sequences, 45% of them singletons; the top ten hold about 7.2%. The sample originates from a study of T cells in Graves' hyperthyroidism and ophthalmopathy. Study results and limitations: Blood samples included most of the expanded thyroid clonotypes exceeding 0.001.

The sequence was obtained from an adult man with Graves' disease, either hyperthyroidism or ophthalmopathy (not recorded which). What was sequenced was peripheral blood or thyroid tissue (not recorded which).

The CDR3 DNA reads TGTGCCAGCAGTTTTTTTCGGATTAGGAACACTGAAGCTTTCTTT. It translates to CASSFFRIRNTEAFF. This sequence joins TRBV6-5 and TRBJ1-1, with D unclear. CDR3 length: 15 residues. Germline V gene lookup returns CDR1 MNHEY and CDR2 SVGAGI. Trimming took 4 bases from V and 1 from J, leaving 13 bases between them.